This T cell receptor beta chain was obtained from a study of immune cell composition in non-small cell lung cancer. About the study: Tumours were mainly lung adenocarcinoma or squamous cell carcinoma.

Study-level findings and limits: Tumour TCR-beta clonality showed no significant link to smoking pack-years. Tumour-reactive clones were not shown to match dominant in vivo tumour clones. Roughly 75% of squamous and approximately 30% of adenocarcinoma cases had tumour-associated clones >0.5%.

Normal lung was sampled as far from the tumour as possible, at least 3 cm. This clone was counted between two and nine times. Its antigen is still unknown. Sequencing used immunoSEQ multiplex PCR; TCRdb keeps in-frame clones, though not all of them. Here the sample spans 5,500 to 7,000 clones, 71% being singletons. The V end was cut by 0 bases, the J end by 0 bases, with 8 bases between. CDR3 length: 15 amino acids. Germline CDR1 reads LGHNA; CDR2 reads YNFKEQ. This clonotype was obtained from a human donor with non-small cell lung cancer. The J gene is TRBJ1-2, the V gene TRBV4-2, with D hard to call. Sequences were obtained from non-adjacent lung tissue. CDR3 protein: CASSQEYTANYGYTF. For the CDR3, the DNA is TGTGCCAGCAGCCAAGAATATACTGCTAACTATGGCTACACCTTC.